This T cell receptor beta chain was sequenced for a study of shared T cell receptors in the human thymus (dated by TCRdb to about 2021). Background on the whole study: The study examined how self-reactive, shared T-cell receptor alpha chains are generated in the human thymus.

Of note for this clone: This receptor's antigen is unknown. No much larger clonotype is one base removed from it; base qualities were not supplied.

The library relied on the immunoSEQ multiplex PCR assay. TCRdb holds this immuneACCESS table with in-frame rearrangements only. Some clones are missing; in checked studies, unresolved V genes explain under half, and the rest has no known cause. This sample is represented by 630,000 or so clones; 80% to 90% of them were singletons. 0.009% to 0.0095% of the sample belongs to the ten largest clones. The same sample was also studied in work on human thymus T cells. Taken from the second paper: Immunologically healthy infants undergoing open corrective cardiac surgery for congenital heart defects in Finland were used as donors. The thymus tissue came from surgical resects taken out during corrective cardiac surgery. Biased V and J gene segment usage appeared to be present in both thymic and peripheral blood repertoires. The related research found that thymic TCR repertoires overlapped highly between unrelated individuals. TCR alpha and beta repertoires from roughly 8 infant thymus samples and four related peripheral blood samples were characterized in the study. Donor ages ranged from roughly 7 to 250 days, and the cohort comprised over 5 male and two female infants. Thymocytes were released mechanically from tissue and stored at -70 °C as pellets of 10-30 million cells. A QIAsymphony instrument was used to extract genomic DNA from the frozen cell pellets. Using the immunoSEQ multiplex PCR assay, the TCRB and TCRAD loci were amplified from a standardized quantity of quality-controlled genomic DNA. Amplicons spanned the V(D)J region at a length sufficient to cover the CDR3 and identify V and J genes. Amplicon sequencing was performed on an Illumina platform through the commercial immunoSEQ service. Corrections for primer bias and sequencing errors followed previously described methods, while TCRAD and TCRB definitions were based on the IMGT database. The repertoires were analysed using immunoSEQ Analyzer 3.0 and VDJTools for basic statistics, V/J segment usage, diversity estimates, rarefaction and pairwise overlap. To estimate diversity, the Chao1, ChaoE, Efron-Thisted, Shannon and inverse Simpson indices were applied, and diversity was also estimated on datasets down-sampled to the smallest sample. Repertoire overlap used strict matching of CDR3 nucleotide sequence, V gene and J gene, with Jaccard-based multidimensional scaling clustering. Thymus samples yielded on average around 810,000 unique TCRB clonotypes, compared with some 83,000 from blood samples.

This TCR came from a boy younger than two with a congenital heart defect. Donor details come from another sample of the same person, matched by shared clones. Sequencing was done on a sample of thymocytes.

CDR3 reads: CASSLAASGSPTRSYNEQFF. The bases are TGTGCCAGCAGCTTAGCGGCTAGCGGGAGTCCCACTAGGTCCTACAATGAGCAGTTCTTC. The chain uses TRBV7-8 and TRBJ2-1; TRBD2 matches 10 bases in the middle. The CDR3 runs 20 amino acids, cysteine and phenylalanine included. Only the CDR3 DNA stays, 60 bases, in frame from base 1. V lost 0 bases and J lost 1 base, and the count of bases not matched to a germline gene is 12. Looking up the germline V gene yields CDR1 SGHVS and CDR2 FQNEAQ.